Listed below are T cell receptor beta chains from one sample, sequenced in a study of T cell responses to AZD1222 COVID-19 vaccine. The data were produced by immunoSEQ multiplex PCR, yet TCRdb's version contains in-frame clones alone and is incomplete. The sample has 130,000 or so clones, around 90% seen once. The sequenced sample was peripheral blood, obtained 28 days after the second AZD1222 dose. These receptors were taken from an adult who received the AZD1222 COVID-19 vaccine. Both conserved end residues are part of each CDR3. The order of the fields is D gene, V gene, J gene, clone size, CDR3 DNA, CDR3 protein. The D gene is left open where the match is weak. Size tells how often a clone was seen (once, few, many) or the class of an expanded clone, and some rows leave it out.

NA,TRBV11-2,TRBJ1-2,NA,TGTGCCAGCAGCCTAGACAGGACGTATGGCTACACCTTC,CASSLDRTYGYTF
NA,TRBV25-1,TRBJ2-3,NA,TGTGCCAGCAGTGAAAACCTCTTAGGGCCAGATACGCAGTATTTT,CASSENLLGPDTQYF
NA,TRBV5-1,TRBJ1-1,NA,TGCGCCAGTTCCACACAGGGCGGAGGGACTGAAGCTTTCTTT,CASSTQGGGTEAFF
TRBD1,TRBV12-5,TRBJ2-1,NA,TGTGCTAGTGGTTTTGGGGACAGGGGCTACAATGAGCAGTTCTTC,CASGFGDRGYNEQFF
NA,TRBV12-3/TRBV12-4,TRBJ1-2,NA,TGTGCCAGCAGTTTGGCAGTCTATGGCTACACCTTC,CASSLAVYGYTF
TRBD2,TRBV13,TRBJ2-3,NA,TGTGCCAGCAGCTTATCACCTAGCGGGAGATCCGATACGCAGTATTTT,CASSLSPSGRSDTQYF
NA,TRBV9,TRBJ1-2,once,TGTGCCAGCAGCAAATTCGCTCAGGGTCAGGGGAACTATGGCTACACCTTC,CASSKFAQGQGNYGYTF
NA,TRBV4-1,TRBJ1-2,NA,TGCGCCAGCAGCCAAACCCCGAGAGGGGCGAACTATGGCTACACCTTC,CASSQTPRGANYGYTF
NA,TRBV10-3,TRBJ2-3,NA,TGTGCCATCGGGGGGGCGGGACTCCTCACAGATACGCAGTATTTT,CAIGGAGLLTDTQYF
NA,TRBV6-5,TRBJ2-3,NA,TGTGCCAGCAGTTCGCCAGGGGGCACAGATACGCAGTATTTT,CASSSPGGTDTQYF
NA,TRBV3-1/TRBV3-2,TRBJ1-5,NA,TGTGCCAGCAGCCAAGGGGCGGGACCCCATCAGCCCCAGCATTTT,CASSQGAGPHQPQHF
TRBD2,TRBV5-1,TRBJ2-5,NA,TGCGCCAGCAGCCCTGAACCGGGGGGGCTTGAGACCCAGTACTTC,CASSPEPGGLETQYF
NA,TRBV12-3/TRBV12-4,TRBJ2-5,NA,TGTGCCACCGCAAGCGGGGAGACCCAGTACTTC,CATASGETQYF
TRBD1,TRBV27,TRBJ2-1,NA,TGTGCCAGCAGTTTCAGAGGGCAGGGGGCGTCGAATGAGCAGTTCTTC,CASSFRGQGASNEQFF
TRBD2,TRBV6-2/TRBV6-3,TRBJ2-1,NA,TGTGCCAGCAGCCGGACTAGCGGGATAAATGAGCAGTTCTTC,CASSRTSGINEQFF
NA,TRBV12-3/TRBV12-4,TRBJ1-1,NA,TGTGCCAGCATGGAATGGAACACTGAAGCTTTCTTT,CASMEWNTEAFF
NA,TRBV5-1,TRBJ2-2,NA,TGCGCCAGCAGCTCCGGGACCTCGAACACCGGGGAGCTGTTTTTT,CASSSGTSNTGELFF